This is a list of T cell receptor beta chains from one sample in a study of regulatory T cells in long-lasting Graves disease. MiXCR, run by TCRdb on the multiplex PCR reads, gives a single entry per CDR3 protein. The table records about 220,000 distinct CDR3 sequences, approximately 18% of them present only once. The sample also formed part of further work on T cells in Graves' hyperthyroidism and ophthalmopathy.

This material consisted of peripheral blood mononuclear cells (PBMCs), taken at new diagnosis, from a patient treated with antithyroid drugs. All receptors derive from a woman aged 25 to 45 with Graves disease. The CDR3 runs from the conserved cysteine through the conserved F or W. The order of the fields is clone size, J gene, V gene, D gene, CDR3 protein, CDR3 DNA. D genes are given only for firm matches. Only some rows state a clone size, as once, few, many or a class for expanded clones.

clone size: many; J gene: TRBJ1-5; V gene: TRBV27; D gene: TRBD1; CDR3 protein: CASSSRPGTGIGAQPQHF; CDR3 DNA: TGTGCCAGCAGTTCACGTCCCGGGACAGGGATCGGGGCTCAGCCCCAGCATTTT
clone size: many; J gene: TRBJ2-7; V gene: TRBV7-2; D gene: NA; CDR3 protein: CASSLEGGFSYEQYF; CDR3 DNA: TGTGCCAGCAGCTTAGAGGGGGGGTTCTCCTACGAGCAGTACTTC
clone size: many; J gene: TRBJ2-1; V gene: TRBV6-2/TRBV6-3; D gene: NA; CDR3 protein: CASTTQAYNEQFF; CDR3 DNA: TGTGCCAGCACGACCCAGGCCTACAATGAGCAGTTCTTC
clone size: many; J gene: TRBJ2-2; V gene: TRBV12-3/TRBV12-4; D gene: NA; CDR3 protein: CASRASGPIYGSGELFF; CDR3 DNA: TGTGCCAGCAGGGCCTCCGGGCCCATCTACGGTTCCGGGGAGCTGTTTTTT
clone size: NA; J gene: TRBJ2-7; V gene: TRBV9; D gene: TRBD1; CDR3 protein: CASSADRGLAYEQYF; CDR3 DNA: TGTGCCAGCAGCGCCGACAGGGGTTTAGCTTACGAGCAGTACTTC
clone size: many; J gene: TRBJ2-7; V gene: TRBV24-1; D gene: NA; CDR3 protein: CATGGALGEQYF; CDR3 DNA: TGTGCCACGGGGGGGGCACTTGGCGAGCAGTACTTC
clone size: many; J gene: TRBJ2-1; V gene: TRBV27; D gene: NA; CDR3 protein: CASGHEQFF; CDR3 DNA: TGTGCCAGCGGACATGAGCAGTTCTTC
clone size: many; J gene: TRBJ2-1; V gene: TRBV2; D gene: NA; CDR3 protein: CASSEYEQFF; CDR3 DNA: TGTGCCAGCAGTGAATATGAGCAGTTCTTC
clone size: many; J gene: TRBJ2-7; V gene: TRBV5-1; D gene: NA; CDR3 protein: CASSVGGPGDEQYF; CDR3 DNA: TGCGCCAGCAGCGTCGGAGGGCCGGGAGACGAGCAGTACTTC
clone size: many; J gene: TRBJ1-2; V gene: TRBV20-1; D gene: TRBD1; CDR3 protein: CSAGKTGVNGYTF; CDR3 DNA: TGCAGTGCTGGAAAGACAGGGGTAAATGGCTACACCTTC
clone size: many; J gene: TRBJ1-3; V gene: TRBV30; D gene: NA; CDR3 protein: CAWSSPGRVGNTIYF; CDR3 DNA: TGTGCCTGGAGTTCCCCGGGGAGGGTCGGAAACACCATATATTTT
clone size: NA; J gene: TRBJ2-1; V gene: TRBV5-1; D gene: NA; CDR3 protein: CASSLLTLSNEQFF; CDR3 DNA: TGCGCCAGCAGCTTACTAACTCTGTCCAATGAGCAGTTCTTC
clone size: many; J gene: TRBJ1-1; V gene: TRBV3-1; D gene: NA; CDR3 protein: CASSRADEAFF; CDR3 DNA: TGTGCCAGCAGCCGCGCAGATGAGGCTTTCTTT
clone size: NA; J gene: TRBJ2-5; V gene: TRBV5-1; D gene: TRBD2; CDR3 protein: CASSLYGLAGTQETQYF; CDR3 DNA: TGCGCCAGCAGCTTGTATGGGTTAGCGGGGACTCAAGAGACCCAGTACTTC
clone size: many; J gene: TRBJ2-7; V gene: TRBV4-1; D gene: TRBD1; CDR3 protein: CASSPLAGTGTGEQYF; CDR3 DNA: TGCGCCAGCAGCCCTCTTGCCGGGACAGGGACTGGGGAGCAGTACTTC
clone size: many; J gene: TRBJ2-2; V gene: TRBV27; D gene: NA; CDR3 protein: CASSFRGGNTGELFF; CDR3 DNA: TGTGCCAGCAGTTTTAGGGGGGGGAACACCGGGGAGCTGTTTTTT
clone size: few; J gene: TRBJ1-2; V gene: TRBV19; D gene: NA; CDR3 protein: CASSITAAVGYGYTF; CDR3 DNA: TGTGCCAGTAGTATAACGGCAGCTGTTGGCTATGGCTACACCTTC
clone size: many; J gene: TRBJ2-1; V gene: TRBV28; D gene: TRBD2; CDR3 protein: CASSRTSGWNNEQFF; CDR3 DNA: TGTGCCAGCAGTCGGACTAGCGGGTGGAACAATGAGCAGTTCTTC
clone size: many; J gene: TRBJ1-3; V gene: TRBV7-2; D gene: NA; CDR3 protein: CASSKRQAISGNTIYF; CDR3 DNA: TGTGCCAGCAGCAAAAGACAAGCCATCTCTGGAAACACCATATATTTT
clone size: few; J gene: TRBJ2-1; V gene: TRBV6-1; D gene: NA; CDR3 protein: CATLLRSSYNEQFF; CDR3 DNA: TGTGCCACCCTATTACGGAGCTCCTACAATGAGCAGTTCTTC
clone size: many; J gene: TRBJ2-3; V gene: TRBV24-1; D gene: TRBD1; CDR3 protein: CATSDRGQGVEDTQYF; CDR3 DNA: TGTGCCACCAGTGATCGGGGACAGGGGGTAGAAGATACGCAGTATTTT
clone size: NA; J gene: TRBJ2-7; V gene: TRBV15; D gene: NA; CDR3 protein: CATSRDGNPYEQYF; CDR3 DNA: TGTGCCACCAGCAGAGACGGGAACCCCTACGAGCAGTACTTC
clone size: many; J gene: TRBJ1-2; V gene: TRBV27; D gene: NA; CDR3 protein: CASSYQGFGGYTF; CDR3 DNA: TGTGCCAGCAGTTATCAGGGCTTTGGTGGCTACACCTTC
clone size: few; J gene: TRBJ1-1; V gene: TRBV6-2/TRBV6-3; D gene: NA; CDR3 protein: CASRIKAGTEAFF; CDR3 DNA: TGTGCCAGCAGAATAAAGGCGGGCACTGAAGCTTTCTTT
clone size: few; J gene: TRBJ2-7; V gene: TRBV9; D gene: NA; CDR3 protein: CASSVGRWGEQYF; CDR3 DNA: TGTGCCAGCAGCGTAGGGAGGTGGGGCGAGCAGTACTTC
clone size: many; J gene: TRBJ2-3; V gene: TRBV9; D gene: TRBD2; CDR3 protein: CASSVAFGSGRVTDTQYF; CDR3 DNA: TGTGCCAGCAGCGTAGCTTTCGGTAGCGGGAGAGTCACAGATACGCAGTATTTT
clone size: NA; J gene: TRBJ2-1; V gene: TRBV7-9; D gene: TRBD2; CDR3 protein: CASSFGLAGVGGEQFF; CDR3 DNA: TGTGCCAGCAGCTTCGGACTAGCGGGAGTGGGAGGTGAGCAGTTCTTC
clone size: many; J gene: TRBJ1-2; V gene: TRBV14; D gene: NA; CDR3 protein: CASSRDGSVGYTF; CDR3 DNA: TGTGCCAGCAGCCGTGACGGGTCTGTGGGCTACACCTTC
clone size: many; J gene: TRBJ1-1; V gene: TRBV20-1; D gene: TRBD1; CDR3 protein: CSARTGGLAFF; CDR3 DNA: TGCAGTGCCCGGACAGGGGGCTTGGCTTTCTTT
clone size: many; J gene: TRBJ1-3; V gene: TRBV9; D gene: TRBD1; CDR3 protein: CASSSSGTEGNTIYF; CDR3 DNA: TGTGCCAGCAGCTCATCCGGGACAGAAGGAAACACCATATATTTT
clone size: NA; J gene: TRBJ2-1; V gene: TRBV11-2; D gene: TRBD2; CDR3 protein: CASSSYYTSGGYNEQFF; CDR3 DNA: TGTGCCAGCAGCTCTTACTATACTAGCGGGGGATACAATGAGCAGTTCTTC
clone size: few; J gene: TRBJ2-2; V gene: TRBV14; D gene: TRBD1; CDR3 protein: CASSQDRRTGGYTGELFF; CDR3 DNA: TGTGCCAGCAGCCAAGATCGGCGAACAGGGGGTTACACCGGGGAGCTGTTTTTT
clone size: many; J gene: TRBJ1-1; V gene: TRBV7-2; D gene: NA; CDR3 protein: CASSTHMNTEAFF; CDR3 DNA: TGTGCCAGCTCTACTCATATGAACACTGAAGCTTTCTTT
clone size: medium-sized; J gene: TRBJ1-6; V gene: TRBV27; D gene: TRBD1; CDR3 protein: CASSLWTGGSPLHF; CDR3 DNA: TGTGCCAGCAGTTTATGGACAGGGGGTTCACCCCTCCACTTT
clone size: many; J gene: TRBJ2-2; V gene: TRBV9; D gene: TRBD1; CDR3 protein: CASSVVGTATGELFF; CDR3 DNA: TGTGCCAGCAGCGTAGTCGGGACAGCCACCGGGGAGCTGTTTTTT
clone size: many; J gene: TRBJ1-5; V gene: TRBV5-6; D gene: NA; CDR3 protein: CASSLVGWDDQPQHF; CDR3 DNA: TGTGCCAGCAGCTTGGTAGGGTGGGACGATCAGCCCCAGCATTTT
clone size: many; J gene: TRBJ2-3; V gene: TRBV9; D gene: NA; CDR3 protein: CASSGNTDTQYF; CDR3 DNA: TGTGCCAGCAGCGGCAACACAGATACGCAGTATTTT
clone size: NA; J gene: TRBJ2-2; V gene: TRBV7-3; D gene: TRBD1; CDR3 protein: CASSLAPGQGSGELFF; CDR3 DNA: TGTGCCAGCAGCTTAGCCCCGGGACAGGGTTCCGGGGAGCTGTTTTTT
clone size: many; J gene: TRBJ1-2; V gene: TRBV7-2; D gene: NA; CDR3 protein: CASSLDGRTYGYTF; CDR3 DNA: TGTGCCAGCAGCTTAGACGGACGCACCTATGGCTACACCTTC
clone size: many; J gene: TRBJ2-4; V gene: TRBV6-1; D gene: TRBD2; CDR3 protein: CASSPTGTSGRIAKNIQYF; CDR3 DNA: TGTGCCAGCAGTCCGACCGGGACTAGCGGGCGGATCGCCAAAAACATTCAGTACTTC
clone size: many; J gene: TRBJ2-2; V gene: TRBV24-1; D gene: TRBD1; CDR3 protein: CATSDRDRGYGELFF; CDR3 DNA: TGTGCCACCAGTGACCGGGACAGGGGATACGGGGAGCTGTTTTTT
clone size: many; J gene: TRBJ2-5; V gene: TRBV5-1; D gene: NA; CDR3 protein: CASSLDGRDQETQYF; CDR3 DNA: TGCGCCAGCAGCTTGGATGGCAGAGACCAAGAGACCCAGTACTTC
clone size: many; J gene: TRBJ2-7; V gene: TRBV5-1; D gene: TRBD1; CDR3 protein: CASSPPGQTLYEQYF; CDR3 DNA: TGCGCCAGCAGCCCACCGGGACAGACCCTTTACGAGCAGTACTTC
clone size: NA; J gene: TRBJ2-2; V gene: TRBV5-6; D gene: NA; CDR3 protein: CASSLGSRNTGELFF; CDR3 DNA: TGTGCCAGCAGCTTGGGGTCCAGAAACACCGGGGAGCTGTTTTTT
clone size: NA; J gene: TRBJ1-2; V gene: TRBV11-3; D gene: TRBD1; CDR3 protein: CASSLGRGIQGATGYTF; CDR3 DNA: TGTGCCAGCAGCTTGGGACGGGGGATACAGGGGGCGACTGGCTACACCTTC
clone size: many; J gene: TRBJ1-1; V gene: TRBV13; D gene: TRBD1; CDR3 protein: CASSPRGLTGRNEAFF; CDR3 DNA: TGTGCCAGCAGCCCCCGGGGGTTGACAGGGAGGAATGAAGCTTTCTTT
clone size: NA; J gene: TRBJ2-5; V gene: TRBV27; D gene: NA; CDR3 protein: CASSGKKGLSPRQETQYF; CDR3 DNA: TGTGCCAGCAGCGGGAAGAAGGGACTCAGCCCCAGACAAGAGACCCAGTACTTC
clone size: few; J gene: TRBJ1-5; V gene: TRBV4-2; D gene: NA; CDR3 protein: CASSQAPLSNQPQHF; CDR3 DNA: TGTGCCAGCAGCCAAGCCCCACTAAGCAATCAGCCCCAGCATTTT
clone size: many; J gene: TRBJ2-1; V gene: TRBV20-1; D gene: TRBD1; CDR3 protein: CSARDQTGQGDEQFF; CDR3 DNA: TGCAGTGCTAGAGATCAGACGGGACAGGGCGATGAGCAGTTCTTC
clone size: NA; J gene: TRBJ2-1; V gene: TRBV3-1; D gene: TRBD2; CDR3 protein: CASSRASGGLYNEQFF; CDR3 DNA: TGTGCCAGCAGCCGAGCTAGCGGGGGCCTCTACAATGAGCAGTTCTTC
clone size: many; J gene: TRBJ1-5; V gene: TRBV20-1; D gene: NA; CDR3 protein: CSASSTDGLLSNQPQHF; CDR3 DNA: TGCAGTGCTAGCTCGACCGACGGGCTCTTGAGCAATCAGCCCCAGCATTTT